The next 3 T cell receptor beta chains were all read from a single sample in a study of T-cell memory formation after mild COVID-19. One entry per CDR3 protein results from TCRdb running MiXCR on the 5' RACE reads. The data hold 270,000 or so distinct CDR3 sequences, with around 15% observed a single time. Input material: PBMCs or a T cell subset sorted from them (not recorded which). Receptors originate from a man younger than 35 who had mild COVID-19 (a few samples of this study predate the infection). Cell type and time point are not known.

The chain combines TRBV2 with TRBJ2-2; TRBD2 matches at 14 bases. From germline, CDR1 is SNHLY and CDR2 FYNNEI. The CDR3 runs to 16 residues. V dropped 5 bases and J dropped 3; count of bases not matched to a gene: 2. The CDR3 is CASSPTSGGDTGELFF. The DNA of the CDR3 is TGTGCCAGCAGTCCGACTAGCGGGGGGGACACCGGGGAGCTGTTTTTT.

This clonotype was seen only a few times. The V gene is TRBV10-1, the J gene TRBJ2-3, with TRBD1 matching over 10 bases. With V trimmed by 8 bases and J by 6 bases, 2 bases remained unmatched. The germline V gene has CDR1 WNHNN and CDR2 SYGVQD (reference sequence). The CDR3 has 12 residues. The CDR3 spells CASGTGEDTQYF. The DNA for the CDR3 is TGCGCCAGCGGGACAGGGGAGGATACGCAGTATTTT.

This clonotype was observed a handful of times. The V and J genes are TRBV5-1 and TRBJ2-3, with 10 bases lining up with TRBD2. Germline values: CDR1 SGHRS, CDR2 YFSETQ. V lost 9 bases and J lost 1; bases outside the gene matches: 8. The CDR3 contains 15 residues. CDR3 in amino acids: CATTTGTSGTDTQYF. The DNA of the CDR3 is TGCGCCACCACCACGGGGACTAGCGGCACAGATACGCAGTATTTT.